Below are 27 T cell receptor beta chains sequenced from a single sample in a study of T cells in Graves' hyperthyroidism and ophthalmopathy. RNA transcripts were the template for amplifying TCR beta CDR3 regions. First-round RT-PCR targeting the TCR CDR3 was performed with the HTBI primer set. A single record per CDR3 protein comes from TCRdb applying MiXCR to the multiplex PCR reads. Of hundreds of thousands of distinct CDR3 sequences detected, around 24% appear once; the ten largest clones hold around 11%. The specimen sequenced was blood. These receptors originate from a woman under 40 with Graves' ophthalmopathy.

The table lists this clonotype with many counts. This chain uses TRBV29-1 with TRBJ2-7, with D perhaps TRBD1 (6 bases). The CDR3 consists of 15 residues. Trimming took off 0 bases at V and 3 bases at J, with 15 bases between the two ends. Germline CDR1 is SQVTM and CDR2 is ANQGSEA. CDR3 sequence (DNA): TGCAGCGTTGAAGATCGGGAATCAGGGGACTACGAGCAGTACTTC. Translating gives CSVEDRESGDYEQYF.

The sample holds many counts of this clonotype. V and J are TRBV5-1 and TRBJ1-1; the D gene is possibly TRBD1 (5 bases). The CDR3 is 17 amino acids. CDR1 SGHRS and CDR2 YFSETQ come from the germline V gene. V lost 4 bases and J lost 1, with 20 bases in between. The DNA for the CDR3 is TGCGCCAGCAGCCGCGCGGGGGGTACTTTGGCGAACACTGAAGCTTTCTTT. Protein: CASSRAGGTLANTEAFF.

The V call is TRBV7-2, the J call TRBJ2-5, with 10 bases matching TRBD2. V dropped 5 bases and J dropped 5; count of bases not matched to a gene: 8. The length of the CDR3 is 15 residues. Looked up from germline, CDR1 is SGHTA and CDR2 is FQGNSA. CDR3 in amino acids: CASSTKGLASETQYF. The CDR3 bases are TGTGCCAGCAGCACGAAGGGACTAGCGTCGGAGACCCAGTACTTC.

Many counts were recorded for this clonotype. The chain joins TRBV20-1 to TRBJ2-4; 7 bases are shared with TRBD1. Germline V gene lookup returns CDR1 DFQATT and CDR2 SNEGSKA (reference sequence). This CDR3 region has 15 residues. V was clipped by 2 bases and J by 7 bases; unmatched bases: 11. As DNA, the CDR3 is TGCAGTGCTAGATCGCCGACAGGGTCAACGAACATTCAGTACTTC. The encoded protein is CSARSPTGSTNIQYF.

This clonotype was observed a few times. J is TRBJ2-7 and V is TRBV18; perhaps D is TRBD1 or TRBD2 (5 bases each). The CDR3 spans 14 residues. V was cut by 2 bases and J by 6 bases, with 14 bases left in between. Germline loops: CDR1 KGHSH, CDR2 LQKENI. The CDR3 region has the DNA TGTGCCAGCTCACCAACCGGGGCTTGGGGCGAGCAGTACTTC. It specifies CASSPTGAWGEQYF.

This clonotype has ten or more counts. Written as DNA, the CDR3 is TGTGCCAGCAGCTCGGGACAGGGGGCAGGCCAGCCCCAGCATTTT. This sequence encodes CASSSGQGAGQPQHF. The chain recombines TRBV7-8 with TRBJ1-5; TRBD1 matches at 12 bases. Per the germline V gene, CDR1 is SGHVS and CDR2 is FQNEAQ. V was clipped by 4 bases and J by 7 bases; unmatched bases: 5. This CDR3 region has 15 residues.

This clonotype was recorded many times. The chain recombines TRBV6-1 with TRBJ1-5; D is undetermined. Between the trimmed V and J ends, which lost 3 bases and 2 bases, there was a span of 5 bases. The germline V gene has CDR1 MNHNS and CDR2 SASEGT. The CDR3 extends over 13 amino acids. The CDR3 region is CASSDNGNQPQHF. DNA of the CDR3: TGTGCCAGCAGTGATAATGGCAATCAGCCCCAGCATTTT.

The CDR3: CASSGTGGHQPQHF. CDR3 in DNA: TGTGCCAGTAGCGGGACAGGGGGCCACCAGCCCCAGCATTTT. The chain links TRBV19 to TRBJ1-5; TRBD1 agrees at 12 bases. Germline lookup yields CDR1 LNHDA and CDR2 SQIVND (reference sequence). V lost 6 bases to trimming and J lost 7 bases; unmatched junction nucleotides: 4. CDR3 size: 14 residues. Combining the CDR3 with reference TRBV19 and TRBJ1-5 gives the whole variable domain DGGITQSPKYLFRKEGQNVTLSCEQNLNHDAMYWYRQDPGQGLRLIYYSQIVNDFQKGDIAEGYSVSREKKESFPLTVTSAQKNPTAFYLCASSGTGGHQPQHFGDGTRLSIL.

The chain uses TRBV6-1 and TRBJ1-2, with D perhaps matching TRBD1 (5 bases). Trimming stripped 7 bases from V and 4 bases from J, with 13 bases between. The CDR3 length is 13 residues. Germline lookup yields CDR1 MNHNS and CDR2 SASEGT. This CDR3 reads CASNEGRVYGYTF. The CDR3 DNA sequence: TGTGCCAGCAACGAGGGGAGGGTCTATGGCTACACCTTC.

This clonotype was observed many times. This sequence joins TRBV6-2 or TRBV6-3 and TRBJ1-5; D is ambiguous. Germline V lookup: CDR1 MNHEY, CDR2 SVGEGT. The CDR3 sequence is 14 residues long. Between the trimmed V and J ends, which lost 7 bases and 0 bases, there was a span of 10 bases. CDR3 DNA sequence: TGTGCCAGCACCCAAAGCAATAGCAATCAGCCCCAGCATTTT. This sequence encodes CASTQSNSNQPQHF.

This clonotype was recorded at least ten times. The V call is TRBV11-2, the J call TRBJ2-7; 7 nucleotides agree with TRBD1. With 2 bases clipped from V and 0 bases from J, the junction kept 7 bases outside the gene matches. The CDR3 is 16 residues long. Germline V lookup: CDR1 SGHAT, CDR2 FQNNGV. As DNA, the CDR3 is TGTGCCAGCAGCTTATTTCGGGACAGTGGCTCCTACGAGCAGTACTTC. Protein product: CASSLFRDSGSYEQYF. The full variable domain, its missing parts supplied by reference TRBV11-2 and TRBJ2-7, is EAGVAQSPRYKIIEKRQSVAFWCNPISGHATLYWYQQILGQGPKLLIQFQNNGVVDDSQLPKDRFSAERLKGVDSTLKIQPAKLEDSAVYLCASSLFRDSGSYEQYFGPGTRLTVT.

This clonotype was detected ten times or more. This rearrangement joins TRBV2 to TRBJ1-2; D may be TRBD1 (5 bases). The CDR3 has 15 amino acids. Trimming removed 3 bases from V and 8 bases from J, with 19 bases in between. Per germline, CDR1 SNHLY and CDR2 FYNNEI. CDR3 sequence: CASSDLQRDLGGYTF. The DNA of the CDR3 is TGTGCCAGCAGTGACTTACAAAGGGACCTGGGCGGCTACACCTTC.

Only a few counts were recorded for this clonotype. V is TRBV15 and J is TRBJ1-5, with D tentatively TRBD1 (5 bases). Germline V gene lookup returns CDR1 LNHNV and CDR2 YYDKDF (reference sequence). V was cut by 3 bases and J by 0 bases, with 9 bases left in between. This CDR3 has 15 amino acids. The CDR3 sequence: CATSSWTSSNQPQHF. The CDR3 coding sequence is TGTGCCACCAGCAGTTGGACAAGTAGCAATCAGCCCCAGCATTTT.

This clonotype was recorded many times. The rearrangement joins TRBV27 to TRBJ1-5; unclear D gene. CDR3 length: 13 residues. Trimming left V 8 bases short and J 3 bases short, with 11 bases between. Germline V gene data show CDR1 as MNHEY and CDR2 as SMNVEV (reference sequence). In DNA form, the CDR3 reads TGTGCCAGCCGCCTCCTGTACAATCAGCCCCAGCATTTT. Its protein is CASRLLYNQPQHF.

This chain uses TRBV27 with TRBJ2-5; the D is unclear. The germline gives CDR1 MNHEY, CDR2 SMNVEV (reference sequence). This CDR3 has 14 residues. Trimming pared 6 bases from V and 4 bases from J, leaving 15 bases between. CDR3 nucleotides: TGTGCCAGCAGCCCAGACCCTCGCGGAGAGACCCAGTACTTC. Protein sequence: CASSPDPRGETQYF.

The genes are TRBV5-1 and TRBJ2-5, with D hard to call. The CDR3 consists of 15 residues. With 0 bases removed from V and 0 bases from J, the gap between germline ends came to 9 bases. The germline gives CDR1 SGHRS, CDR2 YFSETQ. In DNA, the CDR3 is TGCGCCAGCAGCTTGGGCCCATCTAACCAAGAGACCCAGTACTTC. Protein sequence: CASSLGPSNQETQYF. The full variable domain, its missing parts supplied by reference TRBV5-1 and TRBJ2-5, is KAGVTQTPRYLIKTRGQQVTLSCSPISGHRSVSWYQQTPGQGLQFLFEYFSETQRNKGNFPGRFSGRQFSNSRSEMNVSTLELGDSALYLCASSLGPSNQETQYFGPGTRLLVL.

CDR3 residues: CASSEWHSLSSYEQYF. The DNA of the CDR3 is TGTGCCAGCAGTGAATGGCACTCTCTTAGCTCCTACGAGCAGTACTTC. The J gene is TRBJ2-7, the V gene TRBV6-1; D gene unclear. V lost 2 bases to trimming and J lost 0 bases, with 14 bases between them. The CDR3 has 16 amino acids. CDR1 and CDR2 from the germline V gene are MNHNS and SASEGT.

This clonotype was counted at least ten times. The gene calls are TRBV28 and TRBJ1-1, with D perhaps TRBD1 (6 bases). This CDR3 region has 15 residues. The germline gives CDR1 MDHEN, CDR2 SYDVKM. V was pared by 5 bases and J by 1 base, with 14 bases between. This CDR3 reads CASSASGTQNTEAFF. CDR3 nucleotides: TGTGCCAGCAGTGCCTCCGGGACACAGAACACTGAAGCTTTCTTT.

The CDR3 sequence: CASSGRGLYEQYF. CDR3 sequence (DNA): TGTGCCAGCAGTGGCCGTGGCCTCTACGAGCAGTACTTC. The chain combines TRBV2 with TRBJ2-7; no reliable D call. V was trimmed by 4 bases and J by 3 bases, leaving 10 bases between them. Per germline, CDR1 SNHLY and CDR2 FYNNEI. This CDR3 is 13 amino acids long. The full variable domain, completed using reference TRBV2 and TRBJ2-7, is EPEVTQTPSHQVTQMGQEVILRCVPISNHLYFYWYRQILGQKVEFLVSFYNNEISEKSEIFDDQFSVERPDGSNFTLKIRSTKLEDSAMYFCASSGRGLYEQYFGPGTRLTVT.

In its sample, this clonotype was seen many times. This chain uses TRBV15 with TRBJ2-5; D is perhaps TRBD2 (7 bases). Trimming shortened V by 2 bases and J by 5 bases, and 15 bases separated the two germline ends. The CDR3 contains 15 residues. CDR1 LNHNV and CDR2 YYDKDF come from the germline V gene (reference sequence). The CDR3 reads CATSRPGGGAETQYF. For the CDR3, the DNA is TGTGCCACCAGCAGACCTGGCGGGGGCGCGGAGACCCAGTACTTC.

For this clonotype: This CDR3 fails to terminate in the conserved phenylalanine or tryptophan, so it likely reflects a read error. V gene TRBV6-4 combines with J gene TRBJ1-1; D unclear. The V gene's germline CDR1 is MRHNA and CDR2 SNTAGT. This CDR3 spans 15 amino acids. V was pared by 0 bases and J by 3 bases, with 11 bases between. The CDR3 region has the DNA TGTGCCAGCAGTGACTCGATGGATGGGGACACTGAAGCTTTCGTT. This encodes CASSDSMDGDTEAFV.

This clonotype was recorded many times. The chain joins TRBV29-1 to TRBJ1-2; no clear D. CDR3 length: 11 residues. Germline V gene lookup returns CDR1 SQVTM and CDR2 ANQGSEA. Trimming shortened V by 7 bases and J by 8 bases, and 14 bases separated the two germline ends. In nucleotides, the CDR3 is TGCAGCGCCCGTGCGGGTGACGGCTACACCTTC. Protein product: CSARAGDGYTF.

As DNA, the CDR3 is TGCGCCAGCAGCAAACCAGGGGACACTGAAGCTTTCTTT. The encoded protein is CASSKPGDTEAFF. The J gene is TRBJ1-1, the V gene TRBV4-1; a weak D match, TRBD1 (6 bases). The CDR3 loop spans 13 amino acids. V shed 5 bases and J shed 3 bases, with 10 bases lying between them. CDR1 is MGHRA and CDR2 is YSYEKL in the germline V gene.

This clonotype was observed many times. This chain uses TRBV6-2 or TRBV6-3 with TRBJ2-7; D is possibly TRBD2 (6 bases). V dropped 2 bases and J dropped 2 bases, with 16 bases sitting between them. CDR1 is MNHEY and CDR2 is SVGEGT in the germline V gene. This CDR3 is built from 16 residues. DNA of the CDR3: TGTGCCAGCAGTTACGTTTTTGGCGGGACGCCCTACGAGCAGTACTTC. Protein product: CASSYVFGGTPYEQYF.

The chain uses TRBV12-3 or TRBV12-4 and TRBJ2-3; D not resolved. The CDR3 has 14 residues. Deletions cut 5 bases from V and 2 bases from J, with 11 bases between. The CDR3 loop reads CASSPSKATDTQYF. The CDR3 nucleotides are TGTGCCAGCAGTCCATCAAAGGCCACAGATACGCAGTATTTT.

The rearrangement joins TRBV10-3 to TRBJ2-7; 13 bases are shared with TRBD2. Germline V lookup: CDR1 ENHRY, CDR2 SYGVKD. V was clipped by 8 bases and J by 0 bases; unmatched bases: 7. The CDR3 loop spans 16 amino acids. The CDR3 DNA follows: TGTGCCATCGGACTAGCGGGGGCAATAAGCTCCTACGAGCAGTACTTC. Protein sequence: CAIGLAGAISSYEQYF.

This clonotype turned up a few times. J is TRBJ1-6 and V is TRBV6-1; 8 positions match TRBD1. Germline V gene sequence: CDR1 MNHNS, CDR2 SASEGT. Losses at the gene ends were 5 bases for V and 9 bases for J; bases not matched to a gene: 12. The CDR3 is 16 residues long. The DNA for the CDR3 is TGTGCCAGCAGTCCCAGGAGCGACAGGGGAGCTTCACCCCTCCACTTT. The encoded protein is CASSPRSDRGASPLHF.